The rows below give T cell receptor beta chains drawn from one sample of a study of T cells in Graves' hyperthyroidism and ophthalmopathy. One entry per CDR3 protein results from TCRdb running MiXCR on the multiplex PCR reads. The data hold hundreds of thousands of distinct CDR3 sequences, with around 38% observed a single time. The sequenced sample consisted of blood. These receptor sequences come from a man younger than 35 with Graves' hyperthyroidism. Both conserved end residues are part of each CDR3. D genes are given only for firm matches. Size is stated for part of the rows, as once, few or many counts, or as a class when the clone is expanded.

>TRBD1|TRBV7-2|NA|TRBJ2-5
CASSQDYAGGGQETQYF
TGTGCCAGCAGCCAAGATTACGCAGGGGGCGGTCAAGAGACCCAGTACTTC
>NA|TRBV20-1|NA|TRBJ2-3
CSATSPGETTDTQYF
TGCAGTGCTACGTCCCCGGGGGAAACCACAGATACGCAGTATTTT
>TRBD2|TRBV10-3|NA|TRBJ2-7
CAISSTSANPYEQYF
TGTGCCATCAGTAGTACTAGCGCCAACCCCTACGAGCAGTACTTC
>NA|TRBV19|few|TRBJ1-5
CASSISRDPLNQPQHF
TGTGCCAGTAGTATAAGTCGGGACCCACTTAATCAGCCCCAGCATTTT
>TRBD1|TRBV5-6|NA|TRBJ1-5
CASSSGTGVYQPQHF
TGTGCCAGCAGCTCTGGGACAGGGGTTTATCAGCCCCAGCATTTT
>NA|TRBV10-3|many|TRBJ1-2
CAINGQEYGYTF
TGTGCCATCAACGGCCAGGAATATGGCTACACCTTC
>TRBD1|TRBV10-3|NA|TRBJ1-1
CASSSEGADTEAFF
TGTGCCAGCAGTTCTGAGGGGGCTGACACTGAAGCTTTCTTT
>TRBD1|TRBV20-1|few|TRBJ1-6
CSAQGGSPLHF
TGCAGTGCCCAGGGGGGTTCCCCCCTCCACTTT
>NA|TRBV7-8|many|TRBJ2-5
CASSPPIPETQYF
TGTGCCAGCAGCCCTCCGATACCGGAGACCCAGTACTTC
>NA|TRBV29-1|NA|TRBJ1-1
CSVVGQPGTEAFF
TGCAGCGTTGTGGGGCAGCCTGGGACTGAAGCTTTCTTT
>NA|TRBV4-1|NA|TRBJ1-1
CASSQAPGIGLNTEAFF
TGCGCCAGCAGCCAAGCCCCCGGGATTGGGTTGAACACTGAAGCTTTCTTT
>TRBD1|TRBV7-3|NA|TRBJ2-7
CASSVATPGQSYEQYF
TGTGCCAGCAGCGTCGCAACACCGGGACAGTCCTACGAGCAGTACTTC